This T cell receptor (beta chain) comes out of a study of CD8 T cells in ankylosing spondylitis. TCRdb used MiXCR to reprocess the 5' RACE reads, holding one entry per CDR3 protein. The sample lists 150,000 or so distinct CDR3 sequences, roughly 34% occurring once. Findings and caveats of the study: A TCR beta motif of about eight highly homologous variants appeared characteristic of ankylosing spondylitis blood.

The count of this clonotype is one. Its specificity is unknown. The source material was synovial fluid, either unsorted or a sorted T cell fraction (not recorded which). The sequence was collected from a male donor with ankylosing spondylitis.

The CDR3, as DNA: TGTGCCAGCAGTCAACACGGACAGGGAACCGGCAATGAGCAGTTCTTC. Its translation is CASSQHGQGTGNEQFF. The chain links TRBV12-3 or TRBV12-4 to TRBJ2-1; 8 bases align to TRBD1. V lost 5 bases to trimming and J lost 6 bases; unmatched junction nucleotides: 12. The CDR3 is 16 amino acids.